This TCR beta chain was captured in a study of blood T cells in healthy people across ages. Broader study findings: The recorded TCR beta diversity per million T cells decreased in a roughly linear manner with age.

Deletions cut 2 bases from V and 0 bases from J, with 14 bases between. CDR3 size: 16 residues. Per germline, CDR1 MNHEY and CDR2 SVGAGI. Of note for this clonotype: The antigen is unknown.

Together with a sample-barcoded 5' primer, a J-beta primer mix was included in a second PCR lasting about 6 to 11 cycles. TCRdb recomputed calls from the 5' RACE reads with MiXCR, one row per CDR3 protein. The sample records fewer than 800,000 distinct CDR3 sequences, roughly 21% being singletons. The TCR comes from a man in his 70s in good health. The sample comprised blood. This chain links TRBV6-5 with TRBJ2-7; D remains unclear. This chain's CDR3 is CASSYLSRSYSYEQYF. CDR3 in DNA: TGTGCCAGCAGTTACCTCTCCAGAAGTTACTCCTACGAGCAGTACTTC.